Presented here are 30 T cell receptor beta chains from one specimen sequenced in a study of blood T cells in healthy people across ages (dated by TCRdb to between 2014 and 2017). Libraries were prepared through 5' RACE. The reads were generated on an Illumina HiSeq 2500. A second about 7 to 11 cycle PCR used a sample-barcoded 5' primer and a J-beta primer mix. In TCRdb, the public reads were trimmed at Q25 with fastp and aligned with MiXCR, with productive beta chains retained. Each CDR3 protein gets just one entry, which takes the most common genes and DNA from the rows behind it. The sample table shows hundreds of thousands of distinct CDR3 sequences, and under 25% are seen once. About 3.6% of the sample lies in the top ten. Sequencing used blood. The origin of the receptors is a man in his 70s in good health.

The rearrangement uses TRBV9 and TRBJ1-6; D is unresolved. Germline CDR1 SGDLS, CDR2 YYNGEE. V was shortened by 3 bases and J by 7 bases, with 14 bases between the two germline ends. CDR3 length equals 15 residues. Here the CDR3 DNA reads TGTGCCAGCAGCGCCACCCCGATGGGAAATTCACCCCTCCACTTT. Its protein is CASSATPMGNSPLHF.

V and J are TRBV7-9 and TRBJ1-4, with 8 bases that match TRBD1. This CDR3 comprises 15 residues. Germline V gene lookup returns CDR1 SEHNR and CDR2 FQNEAQ (reference sequence). V lost 2 bases, J lost 4 bases, and 3 bases stayed unmatched. The CDR3 DNA follows: TGTGCCAGCAGCTTAAATGGACAGGGTAATGAAAAACTGTTTTTT. Translated, it gives CASSLNGQGNEKLFF.

The chain combines TRBV18 with TRBJ2-5; 9 bases match TRBD1. The J call may be wrong; the DNA end is better matched by TRBJ2-7. This CDR3 is built from 15 residues. The V gene's germline CDR1 is KGHSH and CDR2 LQKENI. CDR3 nucleotide sequence: TGTGCCAGCTCACCCGGACAGGGGCCCCCCTACGAGCAGTACTTC. This sequence encodes CASSPGQGPPYEQYF.

The chain links TRBV19 to TRBJ2-6; 8 positions agree with TRBD1. In germline, CDR1 is LNHDA, CDR2 SQIVND (reference sequence). This CDR3 spans 18 amino acids. V trimming: 3 bases; J trimming: 0 bases; junction bases outside the gene matches: 7. The CDR3 nucleotides are TGTGCCAGTAGTATCCTTAACAGGGGGTCCTCTGGGGCCAACGTCCTGACTTTC. Amino acid sequence: CASSILNRGSSGANVLTF.

The chain recombines TRBV27 with TRBJ2-5, with 11 bases fitting TRBD2. The V gene end was trimmed by 5 bases and the J gene end by 5 bases; junction bases not matched to a gene: 10. This CDR3 has 16 amino acids. CDR1 is MNHEY and CDR2 is SMNVEV in the germline V gene (reference sequence). The CDR3 is CASSLGAASGRETQYF. The DNA for the CDR3 is TGTGCCAGCAGTCTAGGCGCAGCTAGCGGGAGGGAGACCCAGTACTTC.

The genes are TRBV29-1 and TRBJ1-1, with D uncertain. Germline V gene data show CDR1 as SQVTM and CDR2 as ANQGSEA. This CDR3 contains 11 residues. V was clipped by 4 bases and J by 1 base, with 4 bases between them. This CDR3 reads CSVGSNTEAFF. CDR3 nucleotides: TGCAGCGTTGGGTCGAACACTGAAGCTTTCTTT.

The gene calls are TRBV5-1 and TRBJ2-3; a possible D gene is TRBD1 (6 bases). CDR3 size: 14 residues. The V gene's germline CDR1 is SGHRS and CDR2 YFSETQ. V was shortened by 2 bases and J by 6 bases, with 13 bases between the two germline ends. The CDR3 region is CASSFSAGVDTQYF. The DNA for the CDR3 is TGCGCCAGCAGCTTTAGTGCAGGGGTCGATACGCAGTATTTT.

This clonotype was counted only a few times. The chain is built from TRBV7-6 and TRBJ2-3, with 7 positions matching TRBD2. Germline-derived CDR1 and CDR2 are SGHVS and FNYEAQ. The CDR3 is 17 amino acids. Trimming cost V 0 bases and J 8 bases; bases outside gene matches: 14. The CDR3 DNA follows: TGTGCCAGCAGCTTAGCGGGACTACCTGGCATTAGGGGTACGCAGTATTTT. The encoded protein is CASSLAGLPGIRGTQYF.

This clonotype turned up a few times. The chain is built from TRBV11-2 and TRBJ2-5; 9 nucleotides agree with TRBD2. With 4 bases clipped from V and 3 bases from J, the junction kept 3 bases outside the gene matches. This CDR3 region has 14 residues. CDR1 and CDR2 (germline): SGHAT, FQNNGV. The CDR3, as DNA: TGTGCCAGCAGCTGGACTAGCGCTAAAGAGACCCAGTACTTC. It specifies CASSWTSAKETQYF.

This clonotype was seen repeatedly, ten times or more. The chain couples TRBV5-1 to TRBJ2-3; TRBD1 aligns across 9 bases. Germline CDR1 and CDR2: SGHRS and YFSETQ. Trimming cost V 4 bases and J 5 bases; bases outside gene matches: 5. This CDR3 is 14 amino acids long. This chain's CDR3 is CASSPGQGGDTQYF. CDR3 bases: TGCGCCAGCAGCCCGGGACAGGGAGGAGATACGCAGTATTTT.

The J gene is TRBJ2-5, the V gene TRBV7-2, with 7 bases lining up with TRBD2. Germline CDR1 and CDR2: SGHTA and FQGNSA. Trimming took 5 bases from V and 5 from J; bases not matched to a gene: 5. CDR3 size: 13 residues. In DNA form, the CDR3 reads TGTGCCAGCAGCGCCACTAGCGCCGAGACCCAGTACTTC. Encoded protein: CASSATSAETQYF. Complete variable domain (other parts from reference TRBV7-2 and TRBJ2-5): GAGVSQSPSNKVTEKGKDVELRCDPISGHTALYWYRQSLGQGLEFLIYFQGNSAPDKSGLPSDRFSAERTGGSVSTLTIQRTQQEDSAVYLCASSATSAETQYFGPGTRLLVL.

As DNA, the CDR3 is TGTGCCAGCAGCTTAGGGGTTATCCCCGGGACTAGCGGGAGGGGACCAGATACGCAGTATTTT. Translated: CASSLGVIPGTSGRGPDTQYF. J is TRBJ2-3 and V is TRBV7-3; 16 nucleotides agree with TRBD2. CDR3 size: 21 residues. Trimming removed 2 bases from V and 4 bases from J; junction bases left unmatched: 15. CDR1 is SGHTA, CDR2 FQGTGA, per germline.

This chain joins TRBV12-3 or TRBV12-4 and TRBJ2-5; D not certain. The CDR3 covers 12 residues. The germline V and J ends were trimmed by 10 bases and 2 bases, with 11 bases remaining between them. The CDR3 region is CANKRQQETQYF. The CDR3 DNA follows: TGTGCCAACAAACGGCAGCAAGAGACCCAGTACTTC.

This clonotype was observed at least ten times. The chain joins TRBV11-2 to TRBJ2-1, with TRBD1 identical over 8 bases. In germline, CDR1 is SGHAT, CDR2 FQNNGV. The V and J ends lost 8 bases and 3 bases, in that order; junction bases with no gene match: 3. CDR3 length equals 13 residues. DNA of the CDR3: TGTGCCAGCGGAACAGGGGGCTACAATGAGCAGTTCTTC. Amino acids: CASGTGGYNEQFF.

There are many counts of this clonotype. The chain employs TRBV5-1 and TRBJ2-1; D gene uncertain. This CDR3 is built from 12 residues. CDR1 and CDR2 from the germline V gene are SGHRS and YFSETQ. V was shortened by 3 bases and J by 9 bases, with 10 bases between the two germline ends. As DNA, the CDR3 is TGCGCCAGCAGCTCCCAAACTGTTGAGCAGTTCTTC. The encoded protein is CASSSQTVEQFF. Full variable domain (rest looked up from reference TRBV5-1 and TRBJ2-1): KAGVTQTPRYLIKTRGQQVTLSCSPISGHRSVSWYQQTPGQGLQFLFEYFSETQRNKGNFPGRFSGRQFSNSRSEMNVSTLELGDSALYLCASSSQTVEQFFGPGTRLTVL.

This clonotype was counted between two and nine times. The rearrangement links TRBV2 to TRBJ1-1; no clear D gene. Per germline, CDR1 SNHLY and CDR2 FYNNEI. This CDR3 comprises 11 residues. Trimming took 9 bases from V and 3 from J, leaving 8 bases between them. In DNA, the CDR3 is TGTGCCAGTTACTTTGACACTGAAGCTTTCTTT. Its protein product is CASYFDTEAFF.

V usage is TRBV7-9 and J usage is TRBJ1-4; D is unresolved. Per germline, CDR1 SEHNR and CDR2 FQNEAQ (reference sequence). The V and J ends lost 1 base and 6 bases respectively, with 6 bases between them. CDR3 size: 13 residues. CDR3 DNA: TGTGCCAGCAGCTTAGTCCCCCATGAAAAACTGTTTTTT. Amino acid sequence: CASSLVPHEKLFF.

The genes are TRBV15 and TRBJ2-3; D remains unclear. The CDR3 extends over 14 amino acids. V was cut by 0 bases and J by 3 bases, with 7 bases left in between. Germline V gene lookup returns CDR1 LNHNV and CDR2 YYDKDF (reference sequence). The DNA of the CDR3 is TGTGCCACCAGCAGAGATGTAGGGACAGATACGCAGTATTTT. It encodes CATSRDVGTDTQYF.

The chain links TRBV7-6 to TRBJ2-5; 8 bases are shared with TRBD1. The V gene's germline CDR1 is SGHVS and CDR2 FNYEAQ. The CDR3 is made up of 18 amino acids. V shed 1 base and J 4 bases; nucleotides not matched to a gene: 14. The DNA for the CDR3 is TGTGCCAGCAGCTTAGTCCCCACAGGGGGAACAGGTGGAGAGACCCAGTACTTC. The encoded protein is CASSLVPTGGTGGETQYF.

This clonotype appeared a few times. The chain links TRBV6-4 to TRBJ2-1, with 8 bases fitting TRBD2. The CDR3 consists of 14 residues. The junction had 8 bases not matched to a gene; V was cut back by 6 bases and J by 7 bases. The germline CDR1 and CDR2 sequences are MRHNA and SNTAGT. The chain's CDR3 is CASSTGGETNEQFF. The CDR3, as DNA: TGTGCCAGCAGCACGGGAGGGGAAACGAATGAGCAGTTCTTC.

The chain joins TRBV15 to TRBJ2-5; D possibly corresponds to TRBD2 (6 bases). Trimming removed 1 base from V and 4 bases from J, with 19 bases in between. Germline-derived CDR1 and CDR2 are LNHNV and YYDKDF (reference sequence). CDR3 length equals 17 residues. DNA for the CDR3: TGTGCCACCAGCAGAGTCGGTAGCGGAGCCCCTGGAGAGACCCAGTACTTC. Amino acids: CATSRVGSGAPGETQYF.

This clonotype was counted many times. The chain combines TRBV7-2 with TRBJ2-2; tentative D call: TRBD2 (6 bases). The CDR3 runs 15 residues. Between the trimmed V and J ends, which lost 5 bases and 0 bases, there was a span of 10 bases. Germline assignment: CDR1 SGHTA and CDR2 FQGNSA. This chain's CDR3 is CASSPWTTNTGELFF. The CDR3 coding sequence is TGTGCCAGCAGCCCTTGGACTACGAACACCGGGGAGCTGTTTTTT.

The chain is built from TRBV29-1 and TRBJ1-2; D is uncertain. The CDR3 runs to 8 residues. Trimming took 4 bases from V and 7 from J, leaving 1 base between them. CDR1 and CDR2 (germline): SQVTM, ANQGSEA. The CDR3 spells CSVVGYTF. In DNA form, the CDR3 reads TGCAGCGTTGTTGGCTACACCTTC.

The chain recombines TRBV12-3 or TRBV12-4 with TRBJ2-6; D is undetermined. The V end lost 8 bases, the J end lost 3 bases, and 8 bases lay between the germline ends. The CDR3 is made up of 13 amino acids. This CDR3 reads CASGFIGANVLTF. DNA for the CDR3: TGTGCCAGCGGGTTCATTGGGGCCAACGTCCTGACTTTC.

This chain uses TRBV13 with TRBJ2-7, with 9 bases that match TRBD2. This CDR3 comprises 16 residues. Germline trimming cut 3 bases from V and 5 bases from J; bases unmatched to any gene: 11. The V gene's germline CDR1 is PRHDT and CDR2 FYEKMQ (reference sequence). CDR3 sequence: CASSFGREGLVHEQYF. CDR3 sequence (DNA): TGTGCCAGCAGCTTCGGGCGGGAGGGCCTTGTTCACGAGCAGTACTTC.

This clonotype appeared a few times. V and J are TRBV3-1 and TRBJ1-6, with D perhaps matching TRBD1 (5 bases). Germline CDR1 and CDR2: LGHDT and YNNKEL (reference sequence). Trimming shortened V by 5 bases and J by 5 bases, and 16 bases separated the two germline ends. The CDR3 has 16 amino acids. CDR3 amino acids: CASSIRTRMDNSPLHF. CDR3 nucleotide sequence: TGTGCCAGCAGCATCCGGACACGGATGGATAATTCACCCCTCCACTTT.

The J gene is TRBJ2-5, the V gene TRBV7-2; 8 nucleotides agree with TRBD1. The CDR3 runs to 14 residues. CDR1 and CDR2 (germline): SGHTA, FQGNSA. The V gene end was trimmed by 5 bases and the J gene end by 9 bases; junction bases not matched to a gene: 11. CDR3 nucleotide sequence: TGTGCCAGCAGCCCCCGGACAGGGATGTCTGCCCAGTACTTC. Protein: CASSPRTGMSAQYF. Complete variable domain (other parts from reference TRBV7-2 and TRBJ2-5): GAGVSQSPSNKVTEKGKDVELRCDPISGHTALYWYRQSLGQGLEFLIYFQGNSAPDKSGLPSDRFSAERTGGSVSTLTIQRTQQEDSAVYLCASSPRTGMSAQYFGPGTRLLVL.

This clonotype has more than one count but fewer than ten. DNA of the CDR3: TGTGCCAGCAGTTATGCCGGGGGTAACGCCTACGAGCAGTACTTC. Amino acids: CASSYAGGNAYEQYF. This rearrangement joins TRBV6-5 to TRBJ2-7; possible D gene TRBD2, 6 bases. Germline CDR1 MNHEY, CDR2 SVGAGI. The CDR3 contains 15 residues. The germline V and J ends were trimmed by 3 bases and 2 bases, with 14 bases remaining between them.

This clonotype has more than one count but fewer than ten. The chain couples TRBV4-3 to TRBJ2-7; the match to TRBD2 covers 14 bases. Per germline, CDR1 LGHNA and CDR2 YSLEER. Losses at the gene ends were 4 bases for V and 7 bases for J; bases not matched to a gene: 9. The CDR3 loop spans 16 amino acids. The CDR3 reads CASSPRGTSGSWEQYF. CDR3 DNA sequence: TGCGCCAGCAGCCCCCGAGGGACTAGCGGGAGTTGGGAGCAGTACTTC.

Only a few counts were recorded for this clonotype. The gene calls are TRBV28 and TRBJ1-1, with a possible D match to TRBD1 (6 bases). V was trimmed by 4 bases and J by 0 bases, leaving 15 bases between them. CDR3 length: 16 residues. The germline V gene encodes CDR1 MDHEN and CDR2 SYDVKM. The CDR3 is CASSSSDSGLNTEAFF. DNA for the CDR3: TGTGCCAGCAGTTCCTCGGACAGTGGATTGAACACTGAAGCTTTCTTT.